The 26 T cell receptor beta chains below all came from one sample that was sequenced in a study of cytomegalovirus exposure and HLA in healthy donors (dated by TCRdb to 2017 to 2019). Library preparation was by the immunoSEQ multiplex PCR assay. The multiplex PCR relied on a mix of 60 forward primers for TCR Vbeta segments and 13 reverse primers for TCR Jbeta segments. The immuneACCESS repertoire file appears here via TCRdb, limited to in-frame rearrangements. These files lack a portion of the clones; in checked studies, under half of the deficit traces to unresolved V genes, and the cause of the others is not known. The sample includes 150,000 to 200,000 clones, with roughly 81% observed a single time. The ten largest clones represent around 5% of the sample. Sequencing used PBMCs. These receptors were obtained from a girl under 18 in good health and CMV-seropositive.

The chain uses TRBV7-3 and TRBJ1-1; perhaps TRBD1 as D (5 bases). This CDR3 contains 14 residues. Trimming took off 3 bases at V and 4 bases at J, with 12 bases between the two ends. Germline V gives CDR1 SGHTA, CDR2 FQGTGA. The DNA for the CDR3 is TGTGCCAGCAGCTTGGGGGGTAGGGGCACTGAAGCTTTCTTT. This gives the protein CASSLGGRGTEAFF.

The rearrangement uses TRBV6-6 and TRBJ2-1, with TRBD1 matching over 7 bases. The V and J ends lost 5 bases and 0 bases, in that order; junction bases with no gene match: 1. The germline gives CDR1 MNHNY, CDR2 SVGAGI (reference sequence). The CDR3 totals 14 residues. In DNA, the CDR3 is TGTGCCAGCAGTGACAGGGACTCCTACAATGAGCAGTTCTTC. As protein: CASSDRDSYNEQFF.

With regard to this clone: Mismatch with germline at one junction end may stem from a read error. This sample also contains other DNA sequences that code for the same CDR3. The rearrangement uses TRBV12-5 and TRBJ1-5; D remains ambiguous. CDR1 LGHNT and CDR2 FRNRAP come from the germline V gene. There are 15 residues in the CDR3. The CDR3 bases are TGTGCAAGTGGGCCTACCCCCAATAGCAATCAGCCCCAGCATTTT. It yields the protein CASGPTPNSNQPQHF.

The chain has TRBV25-1 and TRBJ2-7; D might be TRBD2 (6 bases). With 7 bases removed from V and 3 bases from J, the gap between germline ends came to 13 bases. The CDR3 sequence is 13 residues long. Germline-derived CDR1 and CDR2 are MGHDK and SYGVNS. The CDR3 protein is CASKGLGGYEQYF. CDR3 bases: TGTGCCAGCAAGGGACTGGGCGGCTACGAGCAGTACTTC.

This chain connects TRBV27 to TRBJ1-1; a possible D gene is TRBD1 (5 bases). The CDR3 loop spans 14 amino acids. Germline loops: CDR1 MNHEY, CDR2 SMNVEV (reference sequence). V lost 2 bases, J lost 0 bases, and 7 bases lay in between. Here the CDR3 reads CASSLNRMNTEAFF. In nucleotides, the CDR3 is TGTGCCAGCAGTTTAAACAGGATGAACACTGAAGCTTTCTTT.

The chain recombines TRBV6-1 with TRBJ1-1; D remains ambiguous. CDR3 length equals 13 residues. CDR1 and CDR2 (germline): MNHNS, SASEGT. V lost 6 bases to trimming and J lost 0 bases, with 8 bases between them. This CDR3 is CASSPQLNTEAFF. DNA for the CDR3: TGTGCCAGCAGCCCACAGTTGAACACTGAAGCTTTCTTT.

The CDR3 sequence: CASSALTANYGYTF. DNA of the CDR3: TGTGCCAGCAGTGCGTTGACAGCTAACTATGGCTACACCTTC. The chain links TRBV2 to TRBJ1-2; D is perhaps TRBD1 (5 bases). Germline-derived CDR1 and CDR2 are SNHLY and FYNNEI. V shed 4 bases and J shed 0 bases, with 9 bases lying between them. This CDR3 region has 14 residues.

With regard to this clone: One end of the junction is discordant with germline, which a read error may explain. The CDR3 protein is CASCYSRTEAFF. CDR3 coding DNA: TGTGCCAGCTGTTACTCGAGGACTGAAGCTTTCTTT. The chain links TRBV6-5 to TRBJ1-1; D is undetermined. Germline V CDR1 and CDR2: MNHEY, SVGAGI. The length of the CDR3 is 12 residues.

This clone appeared a few times. The V call is TRBV4-2, the J call TRBJ2-1, with 9 bases aligning to TRBD2. Germline V gene data show CDR1 as LGHNA and CDR2 as YNFKEQ. V was clipped by 1 base and J by 6 bases; unmatched bases: 7. The length of the CDR3 is 16 residues. CDR3 protein: CASSQASGDPLNEQFF. The CDR3 region has the DNA TGTGCCAGCAGCCAAGCTAGCGGGGACCCTCTCAATGAGCAGTTCTTC.

The genes are TRBV6-4 and TRBJ2-1, with 8 bases aligning to TRBD2. J lost 4 bases, V lost 6 bases, and 8 bases had no gene match. CDR3 length equals 15 residues. Looked up from germline, CDR1 is MRHNA and CDR2 is SNTAGT. CDR3 in amino acids: CASSVGTRDYNEQFF. DNA of the CDR3: TGTGCCAGCAGCGTAGGGACTAGGGATTACAATGAGCAGTTCTTC.

The chain is built from TRBV10-1 and TRBJ2-7; 11 bases map to TRBD2. The CDR3 runs to 16 residues. Trimming removed 0 bases from V and 3 bases from J; junction bases left unmatched: 4. The germline V gene has CDR1 WNHNN and CDR2 SYGVQD (reference sequence). The CDR3 nucleotides are TGCGCCAGCAGTGAGTCGCTAGCGGGGGGTTACTACGAGCAGTACTTC. Translating it yields CASSESLAGGYYEQYF.

This sequence joins TRBV6-4 and TRBJ2-1, with D tentatively TRBD2 (5 bases). Trimming removed 5 bases at V and 8 bases at J, with 19 bases between. CDR1 and CDR2 from the germline V gene are MRHNA and SNTAGT. This CDR3 has 15 residues. The CDR3 is CASSPRHQDSDEQFF. CDR3 DNA: TGTGCCAGCAGTCCTCGTCATCAGGATAGCGATGAGCAGTTCTTC.

This chain links TRBV9 with TRBJ1-2; TRBD1 matches 7 bases. From germline, CDR1 is SGDLS and CDR2 YYNGEE. The CDR3 has 14 residues. The V segment lost 0 bases and the J segment 4 bases; nucleotides outside the gene matches: 3. The CDR3 DNA sequence: TGTGCCAGCAGCGTAGACAGGGGCGTCTATGGCTACACCTTC. Protein product: CASSVDRGVYGYTF.

This clone was picked up one time. The V gene is TRBV7-9, the J gene TRBJ2-1; D is unresolved. CDR1 is SEHNR, CDR2 FQNEAQ, per germline (reference sequence). With 3 bases removed from V and 10 bases from J, the gap between germline ends came to 10 bases. The CDR3 has 12 amino acids. The DNA of the CDR3 is TGTGCCAGCAGCTTCCCAGTGGGCGAGCAGTTCTTC. Its protein product is CASSFPVGEQFF.

The chain recombines TRBV9 with TRBJ1-5, with 7 positions matching TRBD1. This CDR3 is built from 14 residues. Germline trimming cut 1 base from V and 4 bases from J; bases unmatched to any gene: 2. Germline CDR1 SGDLS, CDR2 YYNGEE. DNA of the CDR3: TGTGCCAGCAGCGTAAGGGACAGTAATCAGCCCCAGCATTTT. This gives the protein CASSVRDSNQPQHF.

This chain links TRBV29-1 with TRBJ1-1; possible D gene TRBD1, 6 bases. Trimming took 4 bases from V and 2 from J, leaving 14 bases between them. CDR1 SQVTM and CDR2 ANQGSEA come from the germline V gene. The CDR3 is made up of 14 amino acids. The CDR3 DNA follows: TGCAGCGTTGTCGGTCAGGGGATAAACACTGAAGCTTTCTTT. Translated: CSVVGQGINTEAFF.

The chain uses TRBV5-1 and TRBJ1-2; D may be TRBD1 (6 bases). Per the germline V gene, CDR1 is SGHRS and CDR2 is YFSETQ. The CDR3 covers 14 residues. Trimming took 4 bases from V and 5 from J, leaving 15 bases between them. CDR3: CASSPYLGGYGYTF. CDR3 in DNA: TGCGCCAGCAGCCCTTACCTAGGGGGTTATGGCTACACCTTC.

The chain recombines TRBV19 with TRBJ2-1, with TRBD1 matching 9 bases. The germline V gene has CDR1 LNHDA and CDR2 SQIVND (reference sequence). The CDR3 contains 15 residues. Trimming took 5 bases from V and 8 from J; bases not matched to a gene: 10. The CDR3 sequence: CASSPRDRVVDEQFF. CDR3 sequence (DNA): TGTGCCAGTAGTCCCCGGGACAGGGTTGTCGATGAGCAGTTCTTC.

The DNA of the CDR3 is TGTGCCAGCAGCCAAGAGCGGGGGGGCAGCTACAATGAGCAGTTCTTC. Translating gives CASSQERGGSYNEQFF. V and J are TRBV4-2 and TRBJ2-1; 9 bases are a match to TRBD2. The CDR3 spans 16 residues. Trimming at V came to 0 bases and at J to 3 bases, leaving 3 bases not matched to a gene. The germline gives CDR1 LGHNA, CDR2 YNFKEQ.

This clone was detected once. The chain joins TRBV5-1 to TRBJ1-6; 7 bases align to TRBD1. V dropped 4 bases and J dropped 2; count of bases not matched to a gene: 12. The CDR3 contains 18 residues. CDR1 and CDR2 (germline): SGHRS, YFSETQ. For the CDR3, the DNA is TGCGCCAGCAGCGTGGACAGGTACTCTGGGCCCTATAATTCACCCCTCCACTTT. The encoded protein is CASSVDRYSGPYNSPLHF.

In the case of this clone: The sample contains more than one DNA sequence encoding this CDR3. The chain recombines TRBV27 with TRBJ1-5; D unclear. The germline CDR1 and CDR2 sequences are MNHEY and SMNVEV (reference sequence). With 6 bases removed from V and 7 bases from J, the gap between germline ends came to 16 bases. CDR3 length equals 14 residues. The CDR3 loop reads CASSPFPLAQPQHF. CDR3 in DNA: TGTGCCAGCAGCCCGTTTCCTTTAGCGCAGCCCCAGCATTTT.

CDR3 loop: CASREDRGRGYTF. For the CDR3, the DNA is TGTGCCAGCAGGGAGGACAGGGGGCGAGGCTACACCTTC. The V and J genes are TRBV11-2 and TRBJ1-2, with 11 positions matching TRBD1. This CDR3 comprises 13 residues. Unmatched junction bases numbered 5, after V lost 6 bases and J lost 8 bases. From germline, CDR1 is SGHAT and CDR2 FQNNGV.

This sequence joins TRBV27 and TRBJ2-3; 16 bases fit TRBD2. Per germline, CDR1 MNHEY and CDR2 SMNVEV (reference sequence). V was pared by 7 bases and J by 3 bases, with 10 bases of the junction left unmatched. CDR3 length: 18 residues. The CDR3 region has the DNA TGTGCCAGCATTGATAAGGGACTAGCGGGGGGGCGGACAGATACGCAGTATTTT. Translated, it gives CASIDKGLAGGRTDTQYF.

This chain connects TRBV19 to TRBJ2-2, with TRBD1 matching over 9 bases. CDR1 is LNHDA, CDR2 SQIVND, per germline (reference sequence). The trim removed 5 bases at V and 2 bases at J, leaving 3 bases unmatched. The CDR3 runs 15 residues. CDR3 sequence reads: CASSLQGANTGELFF. The CDR3 DNA reads TGTGCCAGTAGTCTACAGGGGGCCAACACCGGGGAGCTGTTTTTT.

CDR3 DNA: TGTGCCAGCAGTTTTCAGTGGTCCGGCGGGAACACTGAAGCTTTCTTT. It encodes CASSFQWSGGNTEAFF. V gene TRBV27 combines with J gene TRBJ1-1; D is uncertain. This CDR3 has 16 residues. In germline, CDR1 is MNHEY, CDR2 SMNVEV (reference sequence). Trimming took off 3 bases at V and 1 base at J, with 15 bases between the two ends.

The rearrangement uses TRBV5-1 and TRBJ1-1, with 10 nucleotides matching TRBD1. Germline V gene data show CDR1 as SGHRS and CDR2 as YFSETQ. Trimming took 6 bases from V and 3 from J; bases not matched to a gene: 8. The CDR3 spans 15 residues. CDR3 amino acids: CASINRTGGYTEAFF. CDR3 bases: TGCGCCAGCATCAATAGGACAGGGGGGTACACTGAAGCTTTCTTT.